This T cell receptor beta chain was obtained from a study of blood T cells in healthy people across ages. It was with a sample-barcoded 5' primer and a J-beta primer mix that a second PCR of roughly 6 to 11 cycles was run. TCRdb re-called the 5' RACE reads through MiXCR, storing one row per CDR3 protein. This sample has some 640,000 distinct CDR3 sequences, with around half found just once. Russia was home to the donors, healthy Caucasian individuals aged about 6 to 90. This clonotype has a single count. Its cognate antigen is unknown. CDR1 is SGHRS, CDR2 YFSETQ, per germline. V was pared by 4 bases and J by 0 bases, with 16 bases between. CDR3 length equals 17 residues. Study-level findings and limits: While age rose, TCR beta diversity per million T cells dropped in a roughly linear way.

This chain joins TRBV5-1 and TRBJ1-4; D gene ambiguous. This clonotype was obtained from a woman in her sixties in good health. Sequencing was carried out using blood. CDR3 sequence reads: CASSQTLSGATNEKLFF. CDR3 sequence (DNA): TGCGCCAGCAGCCAGACTTTATCGGGAGCAACTAATGAAAAACTGTTTTTT.